Shown below are 25 T cell receptor beta chains from a single sample sequenced in a study of T cell clonotyping in hematopoietic cell transplantation. Time point given: recipient sample about 28 days before transplant, after cytoreduction. Profiling relied on immunoSEQ multiplex PCR, and the TCRdb table lists in-frame clones only, not all of them. The table shows 1,800 or so clones, with roughly 92% occurring only once. This material consisted of peripheral blood mononuclear cells, taken before stem cell transplant. Source of these receptors: a woman aged 45 to 65 with acute myeloid leukemia. Some clones in this sample may be carry-over from other donors' samples.

This sequence joins TRBV29-1 and TRBJ2-2, with D perhaps given as TRBD1 or TRBD2 (6 bases each). The CDR3 is 11 amino acids. V shed 6 bases and J shed 8 bases, with 10 bases lying between them. The germline gives CDR1 SQVTM, CDR2 ANQGSEA. This chain's CDR3 is CSVQGTGELFF. CDR3 coding DNA: TGCAGCGTCCAGGGGACTGGGGAGCTGTTTTTT.

The rearrangement joins TRBV29-1 to TRBJ2-3, with D unclear. Per germline, CDR1 SQVTM and CDR2 ANQGSEA. This CDR3 comprises 12 residues. With 7 bases removed from V and 2 bases from J, the gap between germline ends came to 10 bases. CDR3 in DNA: TGCAGCGGGGGAAGGGCCACAGATACGCAGTATTTT. Translated, it gives CSGGRATDTQYF.

The rearrangement uses TRBV10-3 and TRBJ2-3; no clear D gene. Deletions cut 8 bases from V and 2 bases from J, with 17 bases between. Germline assignment: CDR1 ENHRY and CDR2 SYGVKD. The CDR3 consists of 15 residues. CDR3 amino acids: CAIGTALSSTDTQYF. The CDR3 DNA follows: TGTGCCATCGGTACCGCGCTGTCGTCCACAGATACGCAGTATTTT.

This chain links TRBV27 with TRBJ1-3; possibly TRBD1 for D (6 bases). V was pared by 5 bases and J by 4 bases, with 12 bases between. Germline V CDR1 and CDR2: MNHEY, SMNVEV (reference sequence). The CDR3 extends over 14 amino acids. CDR3 bases: TGTGCCAGCAGTCTCGACAGGAGGGGAAACACCATATATTTT. This codes for CASSLDRRGNTIYF.

The rearrangement joins TRBV5-6 to TRBJ2-3; 15 nucleotides align to TRBD2. This CDR3 has 16 residues. J lost 4 bases, V lost 7 bases, and 7 bases had no gene match. CDR1 is SGHDT, CDR2 YYEEEE, per germline. CDR3 loop: CASSRTSGGAPDTQYF. CDR3 in DNA: TGTGCCAGCTCGAGGACTAGCGGGGGGGCCCCAGATACGCAGTATTTT.

The genes are TRBV7-3 and TRBJ2-2; no firm D call. The CDR3 consists of 13 residues. V shed 1 base and J shed 5 bases, with 5 bases lying between them. CDR1 SGHTA and CDR2 FQGTGA come from the germline V gene. In DNA form, the CDR3 reads TGTGCCAGCAGCTTAAGAGGAACCGGGGAGCTGTTTTTT. This codes for CASSLRGTGELFF.

V is TRBV7-9 and J is TRBJ1-4; 7 nucleotides align to TRBD1. Germline V CDR1 and CDR2: SEHNR, FQNEAQ (reference sequence). The V segment lost 1 base and the J segment 8 bases; nucleotides outside the gene matches: 4. The CDR3 runs 14 residues. CDR3 region: CASSLGTGVEKLFF. The DNA of the CDR3 is TGTGCCAGCAGCTTAGGGACAGGTGTCGAAAAACTGTTTTTT.

The chain is built from TRBV6-5 and TRBJ2-5; D is possibly TRBD1 (5 bases). Germline V gives CDR1 MNHEY, CDR2 SVGAGI. The CDR3 consists of 14 residues. Trimming removed 0 bases from V and 2 bases from J, with 7 bases in between. The CDR3 protein is CASSYSNRQETQYF. CDR3 bases: TGTGCCAGCAGTTACTCGAACAGGCAAGAGACCCAGTACTTC.

The table lists this clone with a few counts. V is TRBV4-1 and J is TRBJ1-6; D is possibly TRBD1 (5 bases). V was cut by 1 base and J by 10 bases, with 5 bases left in between. In germline, CDR1 is MGHRA, CDR2 YSYEKL. This CDR3 is built from 12 residues. CDR3 DNA sequence: TGCGCCAGCAGCCAAGGGGGCTCACCCCTCCACTTT. Its translation is CASSQGGSPLHF.

The chain is built from TRBV19 and TRBJ1-5; D gene unclear. Germline V gene lookup returns CDR1 LNHDA and CDR2 SQIVND (reference sequence). There are 14 residues in the CDR3. V was shortened by 4 bases and J by 3 bases, with 10 bases between the two germline ends. The CDR3 sequence is CASSTIILNQPQHF. The CDR3 region has the DNA TGTGCCAGTAGTACAATTATCCTCAATCAGCCCCAGCATTTT.

The CDR3 coding sequence is TGTGCTAGTGCCCGGAGGGGGGGCGCCTCTTATAATTCACCCCTCCACTTT. This gives the protein CASARRGGASYNSPLHF. The chain has TRBV12-5 and TRBJ1-6; the D gene is possibly TRBD1 (6 bases). The length of the CDR3 is 17 residues. CDR1 LGHNT and CDR2 FRNRAP come from the germline V gene. Trimming shortened V by 7 bases and J by 4 bases, and 20 bases separated the two germline ends.

The chain is built from TRBV18 and TRBJ1-2, with D hard to call. Germline V gene data show CDR1 as KGHSH and CDR2 as LQKENI. There are 14 residues in the CDR3. The V end lost 3 bases, the J end lost 4 bases, and 12 bases lay between the germline ends. CDR3 region: CASSPWGGAYGYTF. The CDR3 DNA reads TGTGCCAGCTCACCCTGGGGAGGTGCCTATGGCTACACCTTC.

The rearrangement joins TRBV11-2 to TRBJ2-7, with D uncertain. CDR3 length: 13 amino acids. CDR1 and CDR2 (germline): SGHAT, FQNNGV. V was shortened by 1 base and J by 2 bases, with 6 bases between the two germline ends. CDR3 sequence reads: CASSLGQTYEQYF. The DNA for the CDR3 is TGTGCCAGCAGCTTAGGCCAGACCTACGAGCAGTACTTC.

The chain combines TRBV5-6 with TRBJ2-5, with D possibly TRBD1 on 6 matching bases. CDR1 and CDR2 (germline): SGHDT, YYEEEE. The CDR3 spans 16 residues. V dropped 1 base and J dropped 5 bases, with 18 bases sitting between them. The CDR3 loop is CASSLYGPGQSETQYF. The CDR3 DNA reads as TGTGCCAGCAGCTTGTACGGGCCGGGACAAAGTGAGACCCAGTACTTC.

V is TRBV9 and J is TRBJ2-2; 8 nucleotides line up with TRBD2. The CDR3 is 19 amino acids. CDR1 SGDLS and CDR2 YYNGEE come from the germline V gene. V lost 3 bases, J lost 5 bases, and 18 bases stayed unmatched. The CDR3, as DNA: TGTGCCAGCAGCGGTCATCCGGGACTAGTGGGGGTGCGGACCGGGGAGCTGTTTTTT. Amino acid sequence: CASSGHPGLVGVRTGELFF.

J is TRBJ2-3 and V is TRBV7-2, with D possibly being TRBD1 or TRBD2 (5 bases each). V lost 5 bases to trimming and J lost 0 bases, with 15 bases between them. The CDR3 length is 16 residues. Germline-derived CDR1 and CDR2 are SGHTA and FQGNSA. CDR3 sequence: CASSQRGDLSTDTQYF. The CDR3 coding sequence is TGTGCCAGCAGCCAACGAGGGGACCTTAGCACAGATACGCAGTATTTT.

This clone was observed a single time. The V gene is TRBV4-3, the J gene TRBJ1-1; D not resolved. V lost 0 bases and J 5 bases, leaving 13 bases between the germline ends. The CDR3 loop spans 15 amino acids. Germline V gene data show CDR1 as LGHNA and CDR2 as YSLEER. For the CDR3, the DNA is TGCGCCAGCAGCCAAGATTTGGGTTCTAGAACTGAAGCTTTCTTT. This codes for CASSQDLGSRTEAFF.

The genes are TRBV6-1 and TRBJ2-1, with 7 bases aligning to TRBD2. Germline V gene lookup returns CDR1 MNHNS and CDR2 SASEGT. The CDR3 has 14 amino acids. Trimming cost V 3 bases and J 3 bases; bases outside gene matches: 2. For the CDR3, the DNA is TGTGCCAGCAGTGAGGGAGGGGACTACAATGAGCAGTTCTTC. Translating gives CASSEGGDYNEQFF.

V usage is TRBV7-9 and J usage is TRBJ1-1; D gene ambiguous. With 5 bases removed from V and 0 bases from J, the gap between germline ends came to 16 bases. The CDR3 runs 16 residues. Germline CDR1 is SEHNR and CDR2 is FQNEAQ (reference sequence). The CDR3 reads CASSLRRTQVNTEAFF. CDR3 in DNA: TGTGCCAGCAGCCTTAGGCGGACCCAGGTGAACACTGAAGCTTTCTTT.

The chain links TRBV5-6 to TRBJ1-5, with D maybe TRBD1 (5 bases). Trimming shortened V by 4 bases and J by 3 bases, and 8 bases separated the two germline ends. The germline CDR1 and CDR2 sequences are SGHDT and YYEEEE. The CDR3 runs to 13 residues. The chain's CDR3 is CASSGRVNQPQHF. DNA of the CDR3: TGTGCCAGCAGCGGCAGGGTCAATCAGCCCCAGCATTTT.

V and J are TRBV27 and TRBJ2-7; 10 bases line up with TRBD1. V shed 3 bases and J 4 bases; nucleotides not matched to a gene: 6. Germline loops: CDR1 MNHEY, CDR2 SMNVEV (reference sequence). The CDR3 contains 15 residues. The chain's CDR3 is CASSFLTGGGYEQYF. CDR3 DNA sequence: TGTGCCAGCAGTTTCCTGACAGGGGGCGGGTACGAGCAGTACTTC.

This chain links TRBV15 with TRBJ2-7; 7 bases are a match to TRBD2. Trimming took 4 bases from V and 3 from J; bases not matched to a gene: 3. Germline V CDR1 and CDR2: LNHNV, YYDKDF (reference sequence). This CDR3 comprises 13 residues. The CDR3 sequence is CATSTGTNYEQYF. CDR3 nucleotides: TGTGCCACCAGCACTGGGACTAACTACGAGCAGTACTTC.

This clone was seen just once. The V and J genes are TRBV28 and TRBJ1-1; 12 bases line up with TRBD1. Per germline, CDR1 MDHEN and CDR2 SYDVKM. V was pared by 5 bases and J by 4 bases, with 11 bases of the junction left unmatched. The CDR3 is 17 residues long. The CDR3 nucleotides are TGTGCCAGCAGTGGGGGGGACAGGGGGCCTGGGGGCACTGAAGCTTTCTTT. This encodes CASSGGDRGPGGTEAFF. The variable domain in full, completed from reference TRBV28 and TRBJ1-1, reads DVKVTQSSRYLVKRTGEKVFLECVQDMDHENMFWYRQDPGLGLRLIYFSYDVKMKEKGDIPEGYSVSREKKERFSLILESASTNQTSMYLCASSGGDRGPGGTEAFFGQGTRLTVV.

The CDR3 is CASKGTGELFF. CDR3 coding DNA: TGTGCCAGCAAGGGAACCGGGGAGCTGTTTTTT. The J gene is TRBJ2-2, the V gene TRBV6-5; no clear D gene. The germline V gene encodes CDR1 MNHEY and CDR2 SVGAGI. The CDR3 has 11 amino acids. The V and J ends lost 7 bases and 5 bases respectively, with 5 bases between them.

This clone showed up just once. The gene calls are TRBV7-9 and TRBJ1-3, with a tentative D call TRBD1 (6 bases). CDR3 length equals 16 residues. Trimming removed 5 bases from V and 0 bases from J, with 14 bases in between. Per the germline V gene, CDR1 is SEHNR and CDR2 is FQNEAQ (reference sequence). CDR3 sequence (DNA): TGTGCCAGCAGCCGAAGGACAGTCTTCTCTGGAAACACCATATATTTT. This encodes CASSRRTVFSGNTIYF.